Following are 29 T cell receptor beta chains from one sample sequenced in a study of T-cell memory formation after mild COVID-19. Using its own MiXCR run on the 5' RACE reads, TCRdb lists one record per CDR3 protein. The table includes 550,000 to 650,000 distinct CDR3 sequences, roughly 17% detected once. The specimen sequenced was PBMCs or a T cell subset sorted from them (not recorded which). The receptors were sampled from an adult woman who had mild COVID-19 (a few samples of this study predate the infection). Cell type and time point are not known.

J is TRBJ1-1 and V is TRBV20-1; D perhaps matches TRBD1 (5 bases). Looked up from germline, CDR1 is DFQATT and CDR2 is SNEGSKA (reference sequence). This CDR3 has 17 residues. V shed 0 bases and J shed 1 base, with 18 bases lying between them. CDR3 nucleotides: TGCAGTGCTAGAGATCTCCGTAAGGCAGGGCGGAACACTGAAGCTTTCTTT. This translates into CSARDLRKAGRNTEAFF.

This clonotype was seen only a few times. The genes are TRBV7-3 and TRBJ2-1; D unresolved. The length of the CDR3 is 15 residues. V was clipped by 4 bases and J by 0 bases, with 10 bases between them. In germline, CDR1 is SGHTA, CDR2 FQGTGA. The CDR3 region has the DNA TGTGCCAGCAGCTCTAGACTGGTCTCCTACAATGAGCAGTTCTTC. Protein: CASSSRLVSYNEQFF.

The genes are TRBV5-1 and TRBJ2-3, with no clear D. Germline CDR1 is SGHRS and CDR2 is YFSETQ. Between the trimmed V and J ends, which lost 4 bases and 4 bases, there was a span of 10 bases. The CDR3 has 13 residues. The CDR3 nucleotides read TGCGCCAGCAGCGGAACCTTTTCAGATACGCAGTATTTT. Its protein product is CASSGTFSDTQYF.

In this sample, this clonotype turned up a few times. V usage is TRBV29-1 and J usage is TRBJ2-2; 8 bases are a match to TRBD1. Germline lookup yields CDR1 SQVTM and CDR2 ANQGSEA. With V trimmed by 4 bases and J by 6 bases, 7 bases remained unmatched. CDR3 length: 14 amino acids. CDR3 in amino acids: CSVGYRGAAGELFF. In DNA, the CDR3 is TGCAGCGTTGGATACAGGGGGGCGGCCGGGGAGCTGTTTTTT.

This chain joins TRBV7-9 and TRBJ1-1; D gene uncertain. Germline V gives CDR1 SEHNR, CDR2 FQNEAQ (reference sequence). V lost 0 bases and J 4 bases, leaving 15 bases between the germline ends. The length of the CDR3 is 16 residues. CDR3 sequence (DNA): TGTGCCAGCAGCTTAGCCCCGGGCAGACTCGGCACTGAAGCTTTCTTT. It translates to CASSLAPGRLGTEAFF.

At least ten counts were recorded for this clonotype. The CDR3 here is CASSARTVLANTEAFF. The CDR3 DNA reads TGTGCCAGCAGTGCTCGGACAGTCCTGGCGAACACTGAAGCTTTCTTT. J is TRBJ1-1 and V is TRBV25-1; possible D gene TRBD1, 6 bases. V was cut by 4 bases and J by 1 base, with 16 bases left in between. CDR3 size: 16 residues. Germline CDR1 and CDR2: MGHDK and SYGVNS.

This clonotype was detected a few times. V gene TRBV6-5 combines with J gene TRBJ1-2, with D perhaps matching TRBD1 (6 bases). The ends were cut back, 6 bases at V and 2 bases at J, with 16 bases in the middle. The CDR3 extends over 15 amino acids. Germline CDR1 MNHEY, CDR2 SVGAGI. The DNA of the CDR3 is TGTGCCAGCAGCCCCCGCCGGACAGAAAACTATGGCTACACCTTC. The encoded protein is CASSPRRTENYGYTF.

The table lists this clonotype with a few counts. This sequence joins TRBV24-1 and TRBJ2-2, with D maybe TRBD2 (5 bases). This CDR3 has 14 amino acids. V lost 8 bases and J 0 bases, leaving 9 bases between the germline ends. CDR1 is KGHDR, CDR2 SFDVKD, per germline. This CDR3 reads CATTTGANTGELFF. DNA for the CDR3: TGTGCCACCACCACCGGGGCGAACACCGGGGAGCTGTTTTTT.

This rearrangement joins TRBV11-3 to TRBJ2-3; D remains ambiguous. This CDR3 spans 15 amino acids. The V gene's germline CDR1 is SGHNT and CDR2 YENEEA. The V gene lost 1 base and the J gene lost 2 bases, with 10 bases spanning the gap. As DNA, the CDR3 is TGTGCCAGCAGCTTAGTTGGTAGCCCCACAGATACGCAGTATTTT. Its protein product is CASSLVGSPTDTQYF.

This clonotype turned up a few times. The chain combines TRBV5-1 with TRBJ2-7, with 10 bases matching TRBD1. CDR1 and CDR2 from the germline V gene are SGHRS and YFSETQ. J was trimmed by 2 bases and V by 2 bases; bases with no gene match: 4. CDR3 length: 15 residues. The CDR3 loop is CASSFGTGDPYEQYF. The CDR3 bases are TGCGCCAGCAGCTTCGGGACAGGGGATCCCTACGAGCAGTACTTC. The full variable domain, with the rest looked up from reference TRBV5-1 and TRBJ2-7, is KAGVTQTPRYLIKTRGQQVTLSCSPISGHRSVSWYQQTPGQGLQFLFEYFSETQRNKGNFPGRFSGRQFSNSRSEMNVSTLELGDSALYLCASSFGTGDPYEQYFGPGTRLTVT.

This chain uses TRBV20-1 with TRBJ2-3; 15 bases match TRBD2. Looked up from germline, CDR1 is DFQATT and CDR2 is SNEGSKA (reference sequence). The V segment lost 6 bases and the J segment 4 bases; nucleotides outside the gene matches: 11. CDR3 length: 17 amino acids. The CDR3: CSARTSGRALNPDTQYF. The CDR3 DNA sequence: TGCAGTGCCCGGACTAGCGGGAGGGCCTTGAACCCAGATACGCAGTATTTT.

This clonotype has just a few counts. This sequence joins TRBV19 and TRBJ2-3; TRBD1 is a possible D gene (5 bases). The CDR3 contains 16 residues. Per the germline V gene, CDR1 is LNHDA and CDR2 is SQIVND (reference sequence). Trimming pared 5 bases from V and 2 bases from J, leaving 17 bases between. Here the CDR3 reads CASSVGQLKNTDTQYF. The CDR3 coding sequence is TGTGCCAGTAGTGTCGGACAACTAAAGAACACAGATACGCAGTATTTT.

The CDR3 DNA follows: TGTGCCAGCAGCCAAAGAGCGGTCCTCAGGGGCTACGAGCAGTACTTC. It encodes CASSQRAVLRGYEQYF. The rearrangement uses TRBV3-1 and TRBJ2-7; D may be TRBD1 (6 bases). The germline CDR1 and CDR2 sequences are LGHDT and YNNKEL (reference sequence). The length of the CDR3 is 16 residues. The ends were cut back, 2 bases at V and 3 bases at J, with 17 bases in the middle.

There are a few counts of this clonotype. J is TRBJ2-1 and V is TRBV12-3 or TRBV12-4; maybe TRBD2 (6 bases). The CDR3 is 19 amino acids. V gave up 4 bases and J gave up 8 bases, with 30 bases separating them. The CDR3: CASSSKPGTERVWFYEQFF. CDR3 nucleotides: TGTGCCAGCAGTTCTAAACCCGGTACAGAGCGGGTGTGGTTCTATGAGCAGTTCTTC.

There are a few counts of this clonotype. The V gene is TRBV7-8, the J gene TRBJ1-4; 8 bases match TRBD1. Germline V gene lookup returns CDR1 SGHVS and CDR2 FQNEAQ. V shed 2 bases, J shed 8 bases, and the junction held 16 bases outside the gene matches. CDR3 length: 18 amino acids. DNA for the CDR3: TGTGCCAGCAGCTTATACGACAGGGGCGACACCCGGTCCGAAAAACTGTTTTTT. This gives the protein CASSLYDRGDTRSEKLFF.

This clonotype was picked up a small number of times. The CDR3 loop reads CASSLTARGPGPQYF. CDR3 DNA: TGTGCCAGCAGCCTTACCGCCAGGGGGCCCGGTCCGCAGTATTTT. J is TRBJ2-3 and V is TRBV7-2; 8 bases agree with TRBD1. The CDR3 totals 15 residues. Germline-derived CDR1 and CDR2 are SGHTA and FQGNSA. V was clipped by 5 bases and J by 10 bases; unmatched bases: 14.

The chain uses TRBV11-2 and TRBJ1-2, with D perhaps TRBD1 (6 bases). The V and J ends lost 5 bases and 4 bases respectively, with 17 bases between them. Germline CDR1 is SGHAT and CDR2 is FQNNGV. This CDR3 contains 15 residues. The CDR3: CASSPGAGTSYGYTF. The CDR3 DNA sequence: TGTGCCAGCAGCCCCGGTGCCGGGACAAGCTATGGCTACACCTTC.

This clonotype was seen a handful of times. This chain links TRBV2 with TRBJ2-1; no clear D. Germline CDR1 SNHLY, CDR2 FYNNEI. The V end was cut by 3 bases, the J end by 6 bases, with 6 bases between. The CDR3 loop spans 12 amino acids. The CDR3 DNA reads TGTGCCAGCAGTGATCCGCCCAATGAGCAGTTCTTC. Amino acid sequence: CASSDPPNEQFF. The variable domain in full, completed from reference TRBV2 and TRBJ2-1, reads EPEVTQTPSHQVTQMGQEVILRCVPISNHLYFYWYRQILGQKVEFLVSFYNNEISEKSEIFDDQFSVERPDGSNFTLKIRSTKLEDSAMYFCASSDPPNEQFFGPGTRLTVL.

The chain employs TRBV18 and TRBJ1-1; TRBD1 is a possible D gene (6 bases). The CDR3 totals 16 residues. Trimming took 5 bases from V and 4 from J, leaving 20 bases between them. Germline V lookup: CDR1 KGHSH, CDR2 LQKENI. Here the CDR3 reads CASSRGQLPRGTEAFF. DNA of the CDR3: TGTGCCAGCTCAAGGGGACAACTCCCGCGGGGCACTGAAGCTTTCTTT.

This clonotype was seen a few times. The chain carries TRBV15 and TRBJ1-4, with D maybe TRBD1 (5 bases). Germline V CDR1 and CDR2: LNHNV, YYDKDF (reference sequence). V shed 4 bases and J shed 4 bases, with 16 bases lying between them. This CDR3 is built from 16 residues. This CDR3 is CATSNAGWRINEKLFF. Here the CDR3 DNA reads TGTGCCACCAGCAATGCAGGGTGGAGGATTAATGAAAAACTGTTTTTT.

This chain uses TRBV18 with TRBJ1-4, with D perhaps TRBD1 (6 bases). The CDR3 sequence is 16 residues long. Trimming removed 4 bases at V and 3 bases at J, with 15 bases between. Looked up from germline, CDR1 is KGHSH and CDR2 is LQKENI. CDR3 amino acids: CASSRRSGAANEKLFF. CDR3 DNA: TGTGCCAGCTCACGTCGTTCAGGGGCAGCTAATGAAAAACTGTTTTTT.

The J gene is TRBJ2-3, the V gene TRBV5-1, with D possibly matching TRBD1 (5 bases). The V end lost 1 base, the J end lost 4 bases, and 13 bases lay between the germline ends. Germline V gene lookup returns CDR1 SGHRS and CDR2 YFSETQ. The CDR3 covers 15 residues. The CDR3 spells CASSLNQGASDTQYF. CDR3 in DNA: TGCGCCAGCAGCTTGAACCAAGGGGCGTCAGATACGCAGTATTTT.

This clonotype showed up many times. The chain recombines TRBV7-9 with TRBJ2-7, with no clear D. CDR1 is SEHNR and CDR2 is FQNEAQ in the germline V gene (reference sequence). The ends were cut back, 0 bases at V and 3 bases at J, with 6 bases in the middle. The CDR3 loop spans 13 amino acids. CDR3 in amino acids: CASSLAGNYEQYF. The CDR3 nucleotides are TGTGCCAGCAGCTTAGCAGGGAACTACGAGCAGTACTTC.

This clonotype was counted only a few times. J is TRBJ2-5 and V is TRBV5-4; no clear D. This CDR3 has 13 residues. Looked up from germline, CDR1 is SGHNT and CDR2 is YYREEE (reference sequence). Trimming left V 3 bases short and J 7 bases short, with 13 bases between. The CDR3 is CASSSPLLGTQYF. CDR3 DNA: TGTGCCAGCAGCTCCCCGCTGTTGGGGACCCAGTACTTC.

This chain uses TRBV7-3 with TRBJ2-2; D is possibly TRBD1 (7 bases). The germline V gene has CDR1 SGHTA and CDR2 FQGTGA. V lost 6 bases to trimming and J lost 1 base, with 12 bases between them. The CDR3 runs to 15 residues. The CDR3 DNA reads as TGTGCCAGCAGTTCCCAGGGGGGGAACACCGGGGAGCTGTTTTTT. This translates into CASSSQGGNTGELFF.

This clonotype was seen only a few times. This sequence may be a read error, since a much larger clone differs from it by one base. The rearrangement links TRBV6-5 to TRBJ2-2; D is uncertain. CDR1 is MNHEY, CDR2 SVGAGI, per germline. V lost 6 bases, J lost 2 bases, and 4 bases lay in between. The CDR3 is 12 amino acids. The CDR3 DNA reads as TGTGCCAGCAGATTTAACACCGGGGAGCTGTTTTTT. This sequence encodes CASRFNTGELFF.

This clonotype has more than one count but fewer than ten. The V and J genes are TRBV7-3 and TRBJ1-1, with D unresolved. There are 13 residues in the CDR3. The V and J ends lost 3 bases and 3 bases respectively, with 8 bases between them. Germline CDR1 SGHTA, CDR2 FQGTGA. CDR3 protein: CASSFGPYTEAFF. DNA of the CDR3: TGTGCCAGCAGCTTTGGACCTTACACTGAAGCTTTCTTT.

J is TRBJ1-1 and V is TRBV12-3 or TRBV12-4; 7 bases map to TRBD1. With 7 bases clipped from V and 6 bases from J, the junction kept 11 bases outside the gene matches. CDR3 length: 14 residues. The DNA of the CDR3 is TGTGCCAGCACCCGGGACAGAAGGGGGGCTGAAGCTTTCTTT. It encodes CASTRDRRGAEAFF.

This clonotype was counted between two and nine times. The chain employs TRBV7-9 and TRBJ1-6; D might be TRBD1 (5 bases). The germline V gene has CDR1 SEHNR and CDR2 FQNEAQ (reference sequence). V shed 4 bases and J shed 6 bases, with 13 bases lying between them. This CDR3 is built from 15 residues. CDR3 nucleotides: TGTGCCAGCAGCTCAACCGGGACCCTTAATTCACCCCTCCACTTT. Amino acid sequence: CASSSTGTLNSPLHF.